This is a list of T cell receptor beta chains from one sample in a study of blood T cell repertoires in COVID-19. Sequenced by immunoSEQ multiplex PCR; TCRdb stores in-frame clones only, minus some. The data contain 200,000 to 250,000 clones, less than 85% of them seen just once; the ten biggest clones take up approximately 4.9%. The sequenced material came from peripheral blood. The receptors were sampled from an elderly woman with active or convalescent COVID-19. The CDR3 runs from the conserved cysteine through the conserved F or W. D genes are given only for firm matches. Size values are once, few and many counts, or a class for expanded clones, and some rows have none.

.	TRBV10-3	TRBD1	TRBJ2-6	TGTGCCATCAGTGAATGGTACAGGGGATTCTCTGGGGCCAACGTCCTGACTTTC	CAISEWYRGFSGANVLTF
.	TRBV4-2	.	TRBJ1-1	TGTGCCAGCAGCCAAGAACGCGTGACTGAAGCTTTCTTT	CASSQERVTEAFF
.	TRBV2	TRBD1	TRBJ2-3	TGTGCCAGCAGTGTGGAAGGTGGGACAGGGGGCGGCACAGATACGCAGTATTTT	CASSVEGGTGGGTDTQYF
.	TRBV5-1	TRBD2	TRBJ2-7	TGCGCCAGCAGCCCCGGACTAGCGGGAGGTGGCGAGCAGTACTTC	CASSPGLAGGGEQYF
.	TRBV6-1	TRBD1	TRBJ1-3	TGTGCCAGCAGTGGGGTCCGAGCAGGGGGCCTCTCTGGAAACACCATATATTTT	CASSGVRAGGLSGNTIYF
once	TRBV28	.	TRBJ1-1	TGTGCCAGCAGACAGCCTTACACTGAAGCTTTCTTT	CASRQPYTEAFF
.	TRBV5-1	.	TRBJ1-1	TGCGCCAGTCTCACCTCAGGAACAGAAGCTTTCTTT	CASLTSGTEAFF
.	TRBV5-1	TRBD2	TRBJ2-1	TGCGCCAGCAGTGAGGGACTACCCAATGAGCAGTTCTTC	CASSEGLPNEQFF
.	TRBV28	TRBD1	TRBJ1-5	TGTGCCAGCCTACAGGGGCTCCCTGCCCAGCCCCAGCATTTT	CASLQGLPAQPQHF
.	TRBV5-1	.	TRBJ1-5	TGCGCCAGCAGCTTGGCATCAGGGCTAAATCAGCCCCAGCATTTT	CASSLASGLNQPQHF
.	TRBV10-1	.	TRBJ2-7	TGCGCCAGCAGTGAGTCTATGGCAACCCCAGGCGAGCAGTACTTC	CASSESMATPGEQYF
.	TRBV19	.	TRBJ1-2	TGTGCCAGCAGAGGACAGAATTATGGCTACACCTTC	CASRGQNYGYTF
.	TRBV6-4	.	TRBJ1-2	TGTGCCAGCAGTGAACAGGGAGGGGACGGCTACACCTTC	CASSEQGGDGYTF
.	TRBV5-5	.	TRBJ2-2	TGTGCCAGCAGCTTGGCGGTTCGGGGGACCGGGGAGCTGTTTTTT	CASSLAVRGTGELFF
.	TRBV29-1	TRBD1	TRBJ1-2	TGCAGCGGTTATGGGGACAGGGGGAACGGCTACACCTTC	CSGYGDRGNGYTF
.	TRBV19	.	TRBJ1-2	TGTGCCAGTAGTATCGACGGAAGGAGATATGGCTACACCTTC	CASSIDGRRYGYTF
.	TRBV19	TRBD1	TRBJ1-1	TGTGCCAGTAGTATCGGACAGGGGGTAGGGCCGGCGACTGAAGCTTTCTTT	CASSIGQGVGPATEAFF
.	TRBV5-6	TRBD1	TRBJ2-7	TGTGCCAGCAGCTTGGCCGGACAGGGGGCGCGATACGAGCAGTACTTC	CASSLAGQGARYEQYF
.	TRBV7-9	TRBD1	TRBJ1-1	TGTGCCAGCAGTTGGACAGGGGAAACTGAAGCTTTCTTT	CASSWTGETEAFF
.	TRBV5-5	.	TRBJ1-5	TGTGCCAGCAGCTTGGGGCTGGAGGGACCTTCCCGACAGCCCCAGCATTTT	CASSLGLEGPSRQPQHF
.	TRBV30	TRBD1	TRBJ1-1	TGTGCCTACACACAGGGGGCTAGGGGCACTGAAGCTTTCTTT	CAYTQGARGTEAFF
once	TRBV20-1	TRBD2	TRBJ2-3	TGCAGAGCGGGGGTGGCGGATACGCAGTATTTT	CRAGVADTQYF
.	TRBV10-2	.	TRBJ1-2	TGCGCCAGCAGTGTTCAGGGGATGGAGGGCTACACCTTC	CASSVQGMEGYTF
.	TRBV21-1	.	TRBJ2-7	TGTGCCAGCAGCAATTTGGTAGCTAGCTACGAGCAGTACTTC	CASSNLVASYEQYF
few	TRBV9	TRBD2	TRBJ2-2	TGTGCCAGCAGCCCGGGACTAGCATCCGGGGAGCTGTTTTTT	CASSPGLASGELFF
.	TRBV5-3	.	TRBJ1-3	TGTGCCAGGGCGGCCAGGACATCTGGAAACACCATATATTTT	CARAARTSGNTIYF
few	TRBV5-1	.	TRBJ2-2	TGCGCCAGCAGCGACACGGCGGGACCCGGGGAGCTGTTTTTT	CASSDTAGPGELFF
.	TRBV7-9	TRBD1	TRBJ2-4	TGTGCCAGCAGCTCCGGGACAGGGGAGAACTTC	CASSSGTGENF
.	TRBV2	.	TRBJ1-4	TGTGCCAGCAGTCCCCCAGGGGCCGTAGATGAAAAACTGTTTTTT	CASSPPGAVDEKLFF
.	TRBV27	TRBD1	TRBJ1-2	TGTGCCAGCAGTCGGACCGGGACAGGGGGATCTGTCTATGGCTACACCTTC	CASSRTGTGGSVYGYTF
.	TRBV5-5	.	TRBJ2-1	TGTGCCAGCAGCTTGAGGGACTCGTCCTACAATGAGCAGTTCTTC	CASSLRDSSYNEQFF
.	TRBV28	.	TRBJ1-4	TGTGCCAGCAGTTTATGGGGGCCCGGCCATGAAAAACTGTTTTTT	CASSLWGPGHEKLFF
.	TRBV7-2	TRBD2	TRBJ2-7	TGTGCCAGCAGCTTAGTGTCGCGGGGGGGCCCCTACGAGCAGTACTTC	CASSLVSRGGPYEQYF
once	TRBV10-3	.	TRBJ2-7	TGTGCCATCAGTGAGGAATTTCGGTCGTACGAGCAGTACTTC	CAISEEFRSYEQYF
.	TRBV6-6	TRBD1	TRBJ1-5	TGTGCCAGCAGTAGAGGACAGGGCGCTCAGCCCCAGCATTTT	CASSRGQGAQPQHF